This TCR beta chain was sequenced during a study of blood T cell repertoires in COVID-19. Across the whole study: Spain, Italy and the United States supplied samples that represented acute and convalescent COVID-19. T cells, B-cell-depleted T cells, or PBMCs provided the cDNA or gDNA that served as material.

Germline V gene data show CDR1 as MNHEY and CDR2 as SVGAGI. Trimming cost V 3 bases and J 3 bases; bases outside gene matches: 2. The length of the CDR3 is 16 residues. The repertoire was sequenced with immunoSEQ multiplex PCR; TCRdb's copy has only in-frame clones and lacks some. Here the sample spans about 120,000 clones, roughly 85% being singletons. The receptor comes from a human donor in a cohort sampled during active COVID-19. This chain joins TRBV6-5 and TRBJ2-3, with 14 bases identical to TRBD2. The sequencing sample was made of peripheral blood. In nucleotides, the CDR3 is TGTGCCAGCAGTTATGGGACTAGCGGGAGTACAGATACGCAGTATTTT. This translates into CASSYGTSGSTDTQYF.